These T cell receptor beta chains were read from a single sample in a study of T-cell reconstitution after alpha-beta-depleted transplantation in children. TCRdb recomputed calls from the PCR reads with MiXCR, one row per CDR3 protein. This sample has fewer than 400,000 distinct CDR3 sequences, with roughly 22% found just once. The starting material was PBMCs from the stem cell graft donor, obtained from the stem cell graft. The receptors stem from a human donor who donated a stem cell graft to a child with acute myeloid leukemia. CDR3s include the opening cysteine and the closing phenylalanine or tryptophan. Each record gives: V gene, J gene, D gene, clone size, CDR3 DNA, CDR3 protein. A D gene is named only where the DNA matches it firmly. A clone size is listed for some rows: how often the clone was seen (once, few, many), or a class if it is expanded.

v_call: TRBV6-1
j_call: TRBJ2-1
d_call: TRBD2
clone_size: -
cdr3_nt: TGTGCCAGCAGTAAGGGACTAGCGGGAGGTACCGCGCGGTATGAGCAGTTCTTC
cdr3_aa: CASSKGLAGGTARYEQFF

v_call: TRBV4-3
j_call: TRBJ2-7
d_call: -
clone_size: few
cdr3_nt: TGCGCCAGCAGCCAAGTTGCGTCAGGGAAGTCCGAGCAGTACTTC
cdr3_aa: CASSQVASGKSEQYF

v_call: TRBV7-3
j_call: TRBJ2-1
d_call: TRBD1
clone_size: few
cdr3_nt: TGTGCCAGCAGCATTCTACAGGGGACGGGACAGTTCTTC
cdr3_aa: CASSILQGTGQFF

v_call: TRBV5-1
j_call: TRBJ2-1
d_call: TRBD2
clone_size: -
cdr3_nt: TGCGCCAGCACCGGACTAGCGGGAAGCTCCTACAATGAGCAGTTCTTC
cdr3_aa: CASTGLAGSSYNEQFF

v_call: TRBV6-5
j_call: TRBJ1-6
d_call: -
clone_size: -
cdr3_nt: TGTGCCAGCAGTTACAGGGCCTCCAGCTCCTATAATTCACCCCTCCACTTT
cdr3_aa: CASSYRASSSYNSPLHF

v_call: TRBV4-1
j_call: TRBJ1-3
d_call: -
clone_size: few
cdr3_nt: TGCGCCAGCAGCCAACCCGGACGGAGGGGAGGAAACACCATATATTTT
cdr3_aa: CASSQPGRRGGNTIYF

v_call: TRBV15
j_call: TRBJ2-5
d_call: TRBD2
clone_size: -
cdr3_nt: TGTGCCACCAGCAGGGACGGACTAGCGGGAGTAGAGACCCAGTACTTC
cdr3_aa: CATSRDGLAGVETQYF

v_call: TRBV21-1
j_call: TRBJ2-7
d_call: -
clone_size: -
cdr3_nt: TGTGCCAGCAGCCGAGAGGGGTTCTACGAGCAGTACTTC
cdr3_aa: CASSREGFYEQYF

v_call: TRBV29-1
j_call: TRBJ2-1
d_call: -
clone_size: many
cdr3_nt: TGCAGCGTTGACCGACAGAGATACAATGAGCAGTTCTTC
cdr3_aa: CSVDRQRYNEQFF

v_call: TRBV19
j_call: TRBJ2-2
d_call: -
clone_size: -
cdr3_nt: TGTGCCAGTAGTATTAAGGCAGAAGGCGGGGAGCTGTTTTTT
cdr3_aa: CASSIKAEGGELFF

v_call: TRBV15
j_call: TRBJ2-5
d_call: -
clone_size: once
cdr3_nt: TGTGCCACCAGCAGAGAAGACGGGATAGAAGAGACCCAGTACTTC
cdr3_aa: CATSREDGIEETQYF

v_call: TRBV12-3/TRBV12-4
j_call: TRBJ1-5
d_call: -
clone_size: -
cdr3_nt: TGTGCCAGCAGTTTAGGGATAAATCAGCCCCAGCATTTT
cdr3_aa: CASSLGINQPQHF

v_call: TRBV6-5
j_call: TRBJ2-5
d_call: -
clone_size: few
cdr3_nt: TGTGCCAGCAGTTACTCATTATACGGGGAGGTAGAGACCCAGTACTTC
cdr3_aa: CASSYSLYGEVETQYF

v_call: TRBV4-1
j_call: TRBJ1-2
d_call: -
clone_size: few
cdr3_nt: TGCGCCAGCAGCCAAGATCTGGGGGTGAACTATGGCTACACCTTC
cdr3_aa: CASSQDLGVNYGYTF

v_call: TRBV6-5
j_call: TRBJ1-2
d_call: TRBD1
clone_size: few
cdr3_nt: TGTGCCAGCAGTAGGGACAGGGGCGACTTCTATGGCTACACCTTC
cdr3_aa: CASSRDRGDFYGYTF